This T cell receptor beta chain was recorded in a study of cytomegalovirus exposure and HLA in healthy donors. Findings and caveats of the study: Usually a TCR sequence was rare, but some public TCRs were found in many donors.

This clone showed up just once. Its antigen is unknown. Its ends do not fully match the called genes, so a read error is possible. At the time of sampling, donors were nominally healthy, though unrecorded immune exposures were likely. The germline V gene has CDR1 LNHNV and CDR2 YYDKDF (reference sequence). The CDR3 runs 15 residues. Amplification used 60 Vbeta primers and 13 Jbeta primers. Measured with immunoSEQ multiplex PCR; TCRdb has only the in-frame clones, and not every one. The sample consists of 200,000 to 250,000 clones, approximately 80% of them appearing once. The specimen was PBMCs. The V gene is TRBV15, the J gene TRBJ2-5; a possible D gene is TRBD1 (6 bases). The J call is uncertain, as TRBJ2-7 better fits the DNA end. The receptor was isolated from a girl aged 10 to 17 in good health and CMV-seronegative. The CDR3 nucleotides read TGTGCCACCAGCAGAGGTCAAGGACAGTCCTCCGAGCAGTACTTC. Encoded protein: CATSRGQGQSSEQYF.